Listed here are 2 T cell receptor beta chains from one sample, sequenced in a study of cytomegalovirus exposure and HLA in healthy donors. The study ran its PCR with 60 Vbeta and 13 Jbeta primers. Data came from immunoSEQ multiplex PCR; TCRdb stores just in-frame clones and leaves some out. This sample's table reports fewer than 150,000 clones. Sequences were obtained from PBMCs. The receptors were sampled from a man aged 40-49 years in good health and CMV-seronegative.

The chain uses TRBV10-3 and TRBJ2-5, with a possible D match to TRBD2 (5 bases). Between the trimmed V and J ends, which lost 2 bases and 5 bases, there was a span of 15 bases. Germline V gene sequence: CDR1 ENHRY, CDR2 SYGVKD. The CDR3 length is 15 residues. For the CDR3, the DNA is TGTGCCATCAGTGAGGAGGGCCTATACGGGGAGACCCAGTACTTC. This sequence encodes CAISEEGLYGETQYF.

V is TRBV5-1 and J is TRBJ2-7; 11 nucleotides agree with TRBD1. V was clipped by 4 bases and J by 3 bases; unmatched bases: 9. Germline V gives CDR1 SGHRS, CDR2 YFSETQ. CDR3 length: 16 amino acids. The CDR3 sequence is CASSLTSGTGGYEQYF. The CDR3, as DNA: TGCGCCAGCAGCCTAACTTCCGGGACAGGGGGCTACGAGCAGTACTTC.